This is a list of T cell receptor beta chains from one sample in a study of identical twins. TCRdb fed the 5' RACE reads into MiXCR, producing one record per CDR3 protein. The sample gives 150,000 or so distinct CDR3 sequences, 3% to 4.5% of which show up once; approximately 7.6% is in the top ten. What was sequenced was memory T cells sorted from blood. The receptors were sampled from a man between 18 and 29 years old in good health. Both conserved end residues are part of each CDR3. The D gene is left open where the match is weak. Size is omitted from some rows. Given values are once, few, many or a class for expanded clones.

>-|TRBV21-1|many|TRBJ2-1
CASSKAKAGGLHEQFF
TGTGCCAGCAGCAAAGCAAAAGCGGGAGGGCTTCATGAGCAGTTCTTC
>TRBD1|TRBV20-1|many|TRBJ1-1
CSAGYRGLNTEAFF
TGCAGTGCTGGCTACAGGGGGCTGAACACTGAAGCTTTCTTT
>TRBD2|TRBV19|-|TRBJ2-7
CATRGALGYEQYF
TGTGCGACGCGGGGGGCTCTCGGCTACGAGCAGTACTTC
>-|TRBV20-1|many|TRBJ2-7
CSARHPQGYEQYF
TGCAGTGCTAGGCACCCGCAGGGGTACGAGCAGTACTTC
>-|TRBV6-1|-|TRBJ2-2
CAIPDLDRLGTGELFF
TGTGCCATCCCCGACTTGGACAGACTGGGGACCGGGGAGCTGTTTTTT
>-|TRBV29-1|many|TRBJ1-3
CSVQPRETGNTIYF
TGCAGCGTCCAACCCAGGGAGACTGGAAACACCATATATTTT
>-|TRBV20-1|many|TRBJ2-2
CSARTGANTGELFF
TGCAGTGCTAGAACCGGAGCCAACACCGGGGAGCTGTTTTTT
>TRBD1|TRBV12-3/TRBV12-4|many|TRBJ1-6
CASSLTGTGGSPLHF
TGTGCCAGCAGTCTTACCGGGACAGGCGGTTCACCCCTCCACTTT
>-|TRBV9|many|TRBJ2-7
CASSVGPSAEQYF
TGTGCCAGCAGCGTAGGTCCTAGCGCCGAGCAGTACTTC
>-|TRBV12-3/TRBV12-4|many|TRBJ2-5
CASRYQETQYF
TGTGCCAGTCGTTACCAAGAGACCCAGTACTTC
>TRBD1|TRBV10-3|many|TRBJ2-2
CAISGGTDTGELFF
TGTGCCATCAGTGGAGGGACAGACACCGGGGAGCTGTTTTTT
>-|TRBV20-1|many|TRBJ1-2
CSARSRGWDGYTF
TGCAGTGCTAGATCGCGGGGTTGGGATGGCTACACCTTC
>-|TRBV2|many|TRBJ1-5
CASRQRANSNQPQHF
TGTGCCAGCAGACAGAGAGCAAATAGCAATCAGCCCCAGCATTTT
>TRBD2|TRBV7-2|many|TRBJ2-1
CASTYSGGTYNEQFF
TGTGCCAGCACCTATAGCGGGGGAACCTACAATGAGCAGTTCTTC
>TRBD2|TRBV6-1|-|TRBJ2-2
CASSSGTSGNTGELFF
TGTGCCAGCAGCTCCGGGACTAGCGGGAACACCGGGGAGCTGTTTTTT
>-|TRBV12-3/TRBV12-4|many|TRBJ1-2
CASSFGPGNGYTF
TGTGCCAGCAGTTTCGGCCCAGGGAATGGCTACACCTTC
>-|TRBV5-1|many|TRBJ2-2
CASSLTGPGELFF
TGCGCCAGCAGCTTGACAGGGCCCGGGGAGCTGTTTTTT
>-|TRBV7-2|many|TRBJ2-2
CASSVRAGFTTGELFF
TGTGCCAGCAGCGTTAGGGCGGGATTTACCACCGGGGAGCTGTTTTTT
>TRBD2|TRBV10-3|many|TRBJ2-3
CAISSGLAADTQYF
TGTGCCATCAGTTCGGGACTAGCTGCAGATACGCAGTATTTT
>TRBD1|TRBV20-1|many|TRBJ2-3
CSAKRTGADTQYF
TGCAGTGCTAAAAGGACAGGGGCAGATACGCAGTATTTT
>-|TRBV7-7|many|TRBJ2-1
CASSLGSSSYNEQFF
TGTGCCAGCAGCTTAGGTAGTAGCTCCTACAATGAGCAGTTCTTC
>TRBD2|TRBV27|many|TRBJ2-2
CASKSGGLNTGELFF
TGTGCCAGCAAGTCCGGGGGGTTAAACACCGGGGAGCTGTTTTTT
>-|TRBV3-1|many|TRBJ1-1
CASSRLGTEAFF
TGTGCCAGCAGCCGGTTAGGGACTGAAGCTTTCTTT
>TRBD2|TRBV29-1|many|TRBJ2-2
CSVEAPAGKRTGELFF
TGCAGCGTTGAAGCCCCAGCGGGAAAGCGGACCGGGGAGCTGTTTTTT
>-|TRBV20-1|many|TRBJ1-1
CSAGSDRENTEAFF
TGCAGTGCTGGATCGGACAGAGAGAACACTGAAGCTTTCTTT
>-|TRBV20-1|many|TRBJ2-5
CSARDRIGSKSSETQYF
TGCAGTGCTAGAGATAGAATCGGGAGCAAATCATCAGAGACCCAGTACTTC
>-|TRBV11-2|many|TRBJ1-6
CASSLEAGAHNSPLHF
TGTGCCAGCAGCTTAGAGGCGGGGGCGCATAATTCACCCCTCCACTTT
>-|TRBV7-2|many|TRBJ2-3
CASSLLGGTDTQYF
TGTGCCAGCAGCTTACTTGGCGGCACAGATACGCAGTATTTT
>-|TRBV12-3/TRBV12-4|many|TRBJ1-2
CASSLGAVNYGYTF
TGTGCCAGCAGTTTAGGGGCAGTCAACTATGGCTACACCTTC
>-|TRBV7-9|many|TRBJ1-4
CASIPTGGREKLFF
TGTGCCAGCATCCCAACGGGAGGCCGGGAAAAACTGTTTTTT
>-|TRBV20-1|many|TRBJ1-1
CSARRSGTEAFF
TGCAGTGCTCGCCGGTCGGGCACTGAAGCTTTCTTT
>TRBD2|TRBV20-1|many|TRBJ2-1
CSASETGTSGYNEQFF
TGCAGTGCTAGTGAAACCGGGACTAGCGGCTACAATGAGCAGTTCTTC
>-|TRBV20-1|many|TRBJ1-1
CSARRGVVEAFF
TGCAGTGCTAGAAGAGGGGTGGTTGAAGCTTTCTTT
>TRBD2|TRBV28|few|TRBJ2-5
CASRNAGGRETQYF
TGTGCCAGCAGGAACGCGGGAGGGCGAGAGACCCAGTACTTC
>-|TRBV4-2|few|TRBJ1-3
CASSPRVGTGNTIYF
TGTGCCAGCAGCCCAAGGGTGGGGACTGGAAACACCATATATTTT